This paragraph covers one TCR beta chain sequence. Its specificity is unknown. CD45RO-negative cells were positively selected for CCR7, leaving out terminally differentiated effector memory CD45RA+ cells. The germline V gene has CDR1 SEHNR and CDR2 FQNEAQ (reference sequence). This CDR3 region has 13 residues. The V end was cut by 0 bases, the J end by 2 bases, with 5 bases between. These data come from a study of shared clonotypes between healthy human individuals. Study summary: Used for every donor were three CD4 naive, three CD4 memory, two CD8 naive and one CD8 memory plate. The study's findings and limits: Generation probability values for non-shared clonotypes were lower than those for clonotypes shared by all four donors. Researchers found naive subsets generally carried larger estimated richness than memory subsets.

Repertoires were generated with immunoSEQ multiplex PCR, while TCRdb's copy carries only in-frame clones and drops some. The repertoire consists of about 2 million clones, with roughly 95% occurring once and the leading ten covering under 1.5%. Material for sequencing was naive CD8+ T cells sorted from blood. The V call is TRBV7-9, the J call TRBJ2-7, with D possibly being TRBD2 (5 bases). The sequence was obtained from a man younger than 30 in good health. CDR3 sequence (DNA): TGTGCCAGCAGCTTAGCGGAGGCCTACGAGCAGTACTTC. This sequence encodes CASSLAEAYEQYF.